This T cell receptor beta chain was obtained from a study of shared clonotypes between healthy human individuals (dated by TCRdb to the early 2020s). Regarding the study in general: The cohort comprised a couple of women and a few men aged 18 to 49 years. Different laboratories and diverse techniques were used to prepare libraries and sequence TCR repertoires, to increase sequencing depth and limit assay-specific biases. The study deeply sequenced blood TCR repertoires of about five healthy adults to estimate repertoire size and the extent of clonotype sharing between individuals. Between about 0.8 and 9 billion PBMCs per donor were obtained by leukapheresis. For each donor, CD4 naive and CD4 memory were each run on three plates, CD8 naive on two plates, and CD8 memory on one plate.

Comments on this clone: Its binding antigen is unknown. Base qualities are not provided; no much larger clone lies one nucleotide away.

General study outcomes and caveats: Larger estimated clonotype richness was generally found for naive subsets than for memory subsets. Even with the large sequencing depth, rarefaction of the sorted-subset datasets indicated that sequencing was incomplete. Sharing across a handful of donors was observed for around 5% of naive CD4, less than 4% of naive CD8, 2% to 2.5% of memory CD4, and about 0.38% of memory CD8 clonotypes. Because the study included a small number of donors, the genetic and exposure-history diversity represented was limited. Compared with non-shared clonotypes, clonotypes shared by all four sorted-subset donors had higher generation probabilities. Sampling was restricted to blood, and TCR repertoires in tissue are likely to differ from TCR repertoires in blood. Pairwise subsampling led to the expectation that sequencing depth would affect the degree of clonotype sharing among donors.

The donors were healthy, HIV-negative adults who had no recently reported acute infections or vaccinations. Every donor was a Caucasian adult residing in Nashville, Tennessee, USA. The CD8 memory samples were a combination of magnetically selected CD45RO+ cells and CCR7-negative CD45RA+ effector memory (TemRA) cells. Blood was collected by leukapheresis, and PBMCs were isolated by Ficoll-Histopaque density gradient centrifugation and then cryopreserved in liquid nitrogen vapor phase. Analytical flow cytometry was used to check the purity and quantity of each magnetically sorted T cell population. Each sorted fraction had its genomic DNA isolated and then quantified by UV absorbance on a Nanodrop 2000c. Using the deep immunoSEQ assay, multiplex PCR amplified TCR CDR3 regions from genomic DNA. Extracted genomic DNA from each cell subset was distributed evenly across all wells of several immunoSEQ 96-well plates, and each plate was treated as a replicate. For sorted subsets, each replicate PCR was loaded with 200 to 250 ng genomic DNA, equivalent to 30,000 or so T cell genomes. Purified libraries were measured with a Qubit 3.0 fluorometer, size-checked on a Bioanalyzer 2100, and measured again with the KAPA Library Quantification kit. Each immunoSEQ 96-well plate was sequenced on its own single-read 150-cycle Illumina NextSeq 550 flow cell. On the authors' methods: Because the immunoSEQ output included only junctional sequences and no quality scores, the filtering could not be the same as the filtering used for full-length reads. To assign V/J genes and CDR3, sequences were annotated against IMGT germline references using PyIR, a Python wrapper for IgBLAST v1.9. Any read was removed if the V/J assignment was weak (E-value above 1e-6), the CDR3 was missing, or the read contained stop codons, out-of-frame junctions, or ambiguous translated residues. V3J clonotypes were defined by identical inferred V gene, J gene, and CDR3 amino acid sequence. To compute the percentage overlap between repertoires, the number of shared unique clonotypes was divided by the size of the smaller repertoire. Three approaches were used to assess repertoire richness: RTK rarefaction, the Chao1 estimator, and Recon v2.1 estimates of unobserved clonotypes. Generation probabilities were computed with OLGA for all TCRbeta clonotypes obtained by the gDNA method from several donors. Here the immuneACCESS table is served through TCRdb, limited to in-frame sequences with V and J called. Missing clones are a known gap in these copies; in checked studies unresolved V genes cover under half, and the rest lacks a known reason. From that table come the V and J calls and clone size; the DNA was used to work out D and trimming. The sample data list approximately 640,000 clones, and roughly 88% of these were observed just once. The biggest ten clones account for 30% to 35% of the sample.

What was sequenced was memory CD8+ T cells from PBMCs. The cell subset or site label of this sample denotes: CD45RO+ cells pooled with CCR7-negative TemRA cells. This receptor was taken from a man aged 18 to 30 in good health. Some clones in this sample may be carry-over from other donors' samples.

The sequenced DNA: TGTGCCAGCAGCCAAGGATTCCGGCAGCCCCAGCATTTT. It encodes CASSQGFRQPQHF. This chain is built from TRBV14 and TRBJ1-5; no confident D gene assignment can be made. V is cut by 1 base and J by 7 bases, and the space between the germline ends is 8 bases. From the germline V gene, CDR1 is SGHDN and CDR2 is FVKESK. The CDR3 goes from the cysteine to the phenylalanine over 13 residues. Only the CDR3 DNA is retained, 39 bases long and in frame from the first base. The variable domain in full, with residues beyond the CDR3 obtained from the reference TRBV14 and TRBJ1-5 genes, is EAGVTQFPSHSVIEKGQTVTLRCDPISGHDNLYWYRRVMGKEIKFLLHFVKESKQDESGMPNNRFLAERTGGTYSTLKVQPAELEDSGVYFCASSQGFRQPQHFGDGTRLSIL.